A single sample is the source of the 4 T cell receptor beta chains below, sequenced in a study of T cell responses to AZD1222 COVID-19 vaccine. Clones were sequenced by immunoSEQ multiplex PCR, and TCRdb holds only the in-frame ones, with some missing. This sample has about 140,000 clones; 80% to 95% occur once, and the top ten carry less than 0.95%. Sequencing was performed on peripheral blood, taken on day 0 of MenACWY control vaccination. Receptors originate from an adult in good health.

CDR3 sequence (DNA): TGTGCCAGCAGTCCCCAGGGTCGGGCTAATGAAAAACTGTTTTTT. Its translation is CASSPQGRANEKLFF. The chain carries TRBV25-1 and TRBJ1-4; tentatively, D is TRBD1 (5 bases). Trimming removed 5 bases from V and 3 bases from J, with 13 bases in between. Looked up from germline, CDR1 is MGHDK and CDR2 is SYGVNS. The length of the CDR3 is 15 residues.

The chain recombines TRBV5-4 with TRBJ1-1; possibly TRBD1 for D (5 bases). The length of the CDR3 is 16 residues. The V gene lost 4 bases and the J gene lost 0 bases, with 16 bases spanning the gap. CDR1 is SGHNT, CDR2 YYREEE, per germline (reference sequence). CDR3 bases: TGTGCCAGCAGCCCCCCCGGGGGTTCCATGAACACTGAAGCTTTCTTT. As protein: CASSPPGGSMNTEAFF. Full variable domain (outside the CDR3, taken from reference TRBV5-4 and TRBJ1-1): ETGVTQSPTHLIKTRGQQVTLRCSSQSGHNTVSWYQQALGQGPQFIFQYYREEENGRGNFPPRFSGLQFPNYSSELNVNALELDDSALYLCASSPPGGSMNTEAFFGQGTRLTVV.

This clone was seen only once. The CDR3 protein is CASSLPGGNWVNEQFF. CDR3 DNA sequence: TGTGCCAGCAGCTTACCAGGGGGCAATTGGGTGAATGAGCAGTTCTTC. V is TRBV11-2 and J is TRBJ2-1; 8 nucleotides line up with TRBD1. CDR3 length equals 16 residues. With V trimmed by 2 bases and J by 7 bases, 10 bases remained unmatched. Germline V gene sequence: CDR1 SGHAT, CDR2 FQNNGV.

This chain joins TRBV13 and TRBJ1-2; 7 bases line up with TRBD1. V was clipped by 4 bases and J by 8 bases; unmatched bases: 7. CDR1 PRHDT and CDR2 FYEKMQ come from the germline V gene (reference sequence). CDR3 length equals 13 residues. The CDR3 region is CASSSDGTVGYTF. The CDR3, as DNA: TGTGCCAGCAGCTCTGATGGGACAGTCGGCTACACCTTC.